These T cell receptor beta chains were read from a single sample in a study of blood T cell repertoires in COVID-19. The table came from immunoSEQ multiplex PCR; TCRdb's copy has only in-frame clones and leaves some out. Of about 240,000 clones in the sample, around 81% are singletons; the top ten hold roughly 1.9%. The sequencing sample was made of peripheral blood. These receptors originate from a man aged 30 to 39 who had recovered from COVID-19. The CDR3 runs from the conserved cysteine through the conserved F or W. A D gene is named only where the DNA matches it firmly. Rows may omit the clone size; those that give it use once, few, many or a size class.

size	V	J	D	DNA	CDR3
.	TRBV14	TRBJ2-5	TRBD2	TGTGCCAGCAGCCAAGGGCGGGGGTCTCTATCCTACTTC	CASSQGRGSLSYF
.	TRBV12-3/TRBV12-4	TRBJ2-5	.	TGTGCCAGCACGATACAGGTGGGAGAGACCCAGTACTTC	CASTIQVGETQYF
.	TRBV14	TRBJ2-1	TRBD1	TGTGCCAGCAGCCAGCCACCTACAGGGGTGTACAATGAGCAGTTCTTC	CASSQPPTGVYNEQFF
.	TRBV11-3	TRBJ2-2	TRBD2	TGTGCCAGCAGCTTAGACGGGACTAGCTCCGGGGAGCTGTTTTTT	CASSLDGTSSGELFF
once	TRBV18	TRBJ2-7	TRBD2	TGTGCCAGCGGGGATGGGAGCGGGGGCTACGAGCAGTACTTC	CASGDGSGGYEQYF
.	TRBV5-8	TRBJ1-2	.	TGTGCCAGCAGAAACAAGGGACTCACGAAATTCAACTATGGCTACACCTTC	CASRNKGLTKFNYGYTF
.	TRBV2	TRBJ1-1	TRBD1	TGTGCCAGCAGTCCTAGACAGGGGAGGTTTTGGGGCACTGAAGCTTTCTTT	CASSPRQGRFWGTEAFF
.	TRBV5-6	TRBJ1-2	.	TGTGCCAGCAGTTCAGGAAACTATGGCTACACCTTC	CASSSGNYGYTF
.	TRBV10-1	TRBJ2-6	.	TGCGCCAGCAGTGAGGGAACAGTCTCTGGGGCCAACGTCCTGACTTTC	CASSEGTVSGANVLTF
.	TRBV19	TRBJ1-1	TRBD1	TGTGCCAGTAGTACCCGGGACAGGCTGAGGGGAGATAGAGCTTTCTTT	CASSTRDRLRGDRAFF
.	TRBV7-2	TRBJ2-3	.	TGTGCCAGCAGCTTAGATGCGGGCACAGATACGCAGTATTTT	CASSLDAGTDTQYF
.	TRBV3-1/TRBV3-2	TRBJ2-7	.	TGTGCCAGCACCTCAGGAATCGGCCACTACGAGCAGTACTTC	CASTSGIGHYEQYF
once	TRBV5-6	TRBJ2-5	TRBD1	TGTGCCAGCAGCTTGTTAGGACAGGGCCCTCCCGTCCAAGAGACCCAGTACTTC	CASSLLGQGPPVQETQYF
.	TRBV7-2	TRBJ2-3	.	TGTGCCAGCAGCCGCCGGGCGGGGGCCTCCACAGATACGCAGTATTTT	CASSRRAGASTDTQYF
.	TRBV5-4	TRBJ2-2	TRBD2	TGTGCCAGCAGCTTGGATTTTCTAGCGGAGAACACCGGGGAGCTGTTTTTT	CASSLDFLAENTGELFF
.	TRBV10-3	TRBJ1-5	.	TGTGCGACCAAGGAAGGGGTTCAGCCCCAGCATTTT	CATKEGVQPQHF
.	TRBV9	TRBJ2-7	.	TGTGCCAGCAGCGTAGTCCCTACTCAGGGGTACGAGCAGTACTTC	CASSVVPTQGYEQYF
.	TRBV20-1	TRBJ2-1	TRBD2	TGCAGTGCTAGTGGGCCCCAGCGGGGGGCACTTAGGGAGTATGAGCAGTTCTTC	CSASGPQRGALREYEQFF
.	TRBV9	TRBJ2-3	.	TGTGCCAGCAGCATTAGGGGATTTTTGGGCGGGGGCGCAGATACGCAGTATTTT	CASSIRGFLGGGADTQYF
.	TRBV4-2	TRBJ1-2	TRBD1	TGTGCCAGCAGCCTCGGGACAGGGGGCCTTGGCTACACCTTC	CASSLGTGGLGYTF
.	TRBV28	TRBJ2-1	TRBD2	TGTGCCAGCAGTCCCCTCGGACTAGCGGGCAATGAGCAGTTCTTC	CASSPLGLAGNEQFF
.	TRBV21-1	TRBJ1-1	.	TGTGCCAGCAGCAAAACGGCAGGCTACCGGATTTTCATGAACACTGAAGCTTTCTTT	CASSKTAGYRIFMNTEAFF
.	TRBV4-2	TRBJ2-7	.	TGTGCCAGCAGCCAAGCCCCGGGAGAGGCCGAGCAGTACTTC	CASSQAPGEAEQYF
once	TRBV10-3	TRBJ2-3	.	TGTGCCATCAGTGGGACAGCTTTTAGCACAGATACGCAGTATTTT	CAISGTAFSTDTQYF
.	TRBV7-9	TRBJ1-3	.	TGTGCCAGCAGCTCGACAGGTCTATCTGGAAACACCATATATTTT	CASSSTGLSGNTIYF
.	TRBV6-5	TRBJ2-3	TRBD2	TGTGCCAGCAGCACTAGCGGAGGAACAGATACGCAGTATTTT	CASSTSGGTDTQYF
.	TRBV3-1/TRBV3-2	TRBJ1-1	.	TGTGCCAGCAGCCGCACAAACACTGAAGCTTTCTTT	CASSRTNTEAFF
.	TRBV2	TRBJ2-3	TRBD2	TGTGCCGGGGCGTCCCGGGCGGGGGGAACAGATACGCAGTATTTT	CAGASRAGGTDTQYF
.	TRBV7-9	TRBJ1-6	.	TGTGCCAGCAGCCAACAGGGAAATAATTCACCCCTCCACTTT	CASSQQGNNSPLHF
few	TRBV29-1	TRBJ1-2	TRBD1	TGCAGCGTTGACACGGACAGGGGGGTTCGTGGCTACACCTTC	CSVDTDRGVRGYTF
.	TRBV19	TRBJ2-3	TRBD1	TGTGCCAGTAGTATCGCCCCGGGACAGGGGGATACGCAGTATTTT	CASSIAPGQGDTQYF
.	TRBV7-9	TRBJ2-3	TRBD2	TGTGCCAGCAGCTTGCCCCAACTAGCGGGGGGAGACACAGATACGCAGTATTTT	CASSLPQLAGGDTDTQYF
few	TRBV9	TRBJ2-2	TRBD2	TGTGCCAGCAGCGTAGGCGGGGGGAACACCGGGGAGCTGTTTTTT	CASSVGGGNTGELFF
.	TRBV3-1/TRBV3-2	TRBJ2-3	.	TGTGCCAGCAGCCAGGGACTCAGCACAGATACGCAGTATTTT	CASSQGLSTDTQYF
.	TRBV4-2	TRBJ1-4	.	TGTGCCAGCAGCCAAGAGTATAGGGGTATAGGTGAAAAACTGTTTTTT	CASSQEYRGIGEKLFF
.	TRBV4-2	TRBJ1-1	TRBD1	TGTGCCAGCAGCCAAGATTCGGGCAGGGGGCAGACTGAAGCTTTCTTT	CASSQDSGRGQTEAFF
.	TRBV29-1	TRBJ2-1	.	TGCAGCCTAAAAACCCCGCGTTACAATGAGCAGTTCTTC	CSLKTPRYNEQFF
.	TRBV25-1	TRBJ2-7	.	TGTGCCAGCAGTGCCCCGGGGATCCTGGGCGAGCAGTACTTC	CASSAPGILGEQYF
.	TRBV5-1	TRBJ2-3	.	TGCGCCAGCAGGCCAGACAGAGATACGCAGTATTTT	CASRPDRDTQYF
.	TRBV2	TRBJ1-1	TRBD1	TGTGCCAGCAGGATTACAGGGGGAGACATGAACACTGAAGCTTTCTTT	CASRITGGDMNTEAFF
.	TRBV12-3/TRBV12-4	TRBJ1-1	.	TGTGCCAGCGGCCGGCGGGAAAACACTGAAGCTTTCTTT	CASGRRENTEAFF
.	TRBV4-1	TRBJ1-6	TRBD1	TGCGCCAGCAGCCCACGACAGGGTACTTCACCCCTCCACTTT	CASSPRQGTSPLHF
few	TRBV3-1/TRBV3-2	TRBJ1-2	.	TGTGCCAGCAGCCAAGATACCAGGGGATCAGGGGGCTACACCTTC	CASSQDTRGSGGYTF
.	TRBV27	TRBJ1-5	.	TGTGCCAGCCCTTTTGGGCAGGGGAGAGTGCGGAGCAATCAGCCCCAGCATTTT	CASPFGQGRVRSNQPQHF
.	TRBV9	TRBJ2-7	TRBD2	TGTGCCAGCGGGGGGGAGACCTACGAGCAGTACTTC	CASGGETYEQYF
once	TRBV24-1	TRBJ2-1	.	TGTGCCACGGAGGGCGGCTCCTCCTACAATGAGCAGTTCTTC	CATEGGSSYNEQFF
.	TRBV7-9	TRBJ2-5	TRBD2	TGTGCCAGCAGTCCTAGCGGGGGGGCCGAGGAGACCCAGTACTTC	CASSPSGGAEETQYF
.	TRBV7-5	TRBJ2-1	.	TGTGTCAGAAGCTTTAGCGGGGGCCTTAACAATGAGCAGTTCTTC	CVRSFSGGLNNEQFF
.	TRBV6-5	TRBJ1-1	.	TGTGCCAGCAGTTTCGGGTCTAACACTGAAGCTTTCTTT	CASSFGSNTEAFF
.	TRBV9	TRBJ2-5	.	TGTGCCAGCAGCTCCGGACAGCAAGAGACCCAGTACTTC	CASSSGQQETQYF
.	TRBV6-4	TRBJ2-3	TRBD2	TGTGCCAGCAGTGAATTAGCGGGGGACACAGATACGCAGTATTTT	CASSELAGDTDTQYF
.	TRBV15	TRBJ1-5	.	TGTGCCACCAGCAGAGATTTACAGTCCTATCAGCCCCAGCATTTT	CATSRDLQSYQPQHF
.	TRBV28	TRBJ2-3	TRBD1	TGTACCGTCAGGGGGCTCGCAGATACGCAGTATTTT	CTVRGLADTQYF
.	TRBV5-4	TRBJ2-3	TRBD2	TGTGCCAGCAGTTCGGGGGGGCAATCAGATACGCAGTATTTT	CASSSGGQSDTQYF
once	TRBV5-8	TRBJ1-3	.	TGTGCCAGCAGCTGGTCGGGATCGCGGGGAATCCCTGGAAACACCATATATTTT	CASSWSGSRGIPGNTIYF